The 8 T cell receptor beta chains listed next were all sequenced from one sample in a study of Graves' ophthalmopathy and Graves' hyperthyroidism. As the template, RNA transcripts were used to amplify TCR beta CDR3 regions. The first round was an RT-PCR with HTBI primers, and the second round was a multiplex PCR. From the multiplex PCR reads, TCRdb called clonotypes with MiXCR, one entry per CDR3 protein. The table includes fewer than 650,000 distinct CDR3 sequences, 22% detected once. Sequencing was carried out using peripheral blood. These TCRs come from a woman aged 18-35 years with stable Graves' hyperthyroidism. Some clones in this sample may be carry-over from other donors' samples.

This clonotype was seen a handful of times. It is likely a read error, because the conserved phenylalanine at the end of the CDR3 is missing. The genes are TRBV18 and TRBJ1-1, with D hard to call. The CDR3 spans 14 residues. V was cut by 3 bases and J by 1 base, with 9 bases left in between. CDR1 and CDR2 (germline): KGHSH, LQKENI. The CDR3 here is CASSPFRANTEAFV. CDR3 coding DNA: TGTGCCAGCTCACCGTTTAGGGCGAACACTGAAGCTTTCGTT.

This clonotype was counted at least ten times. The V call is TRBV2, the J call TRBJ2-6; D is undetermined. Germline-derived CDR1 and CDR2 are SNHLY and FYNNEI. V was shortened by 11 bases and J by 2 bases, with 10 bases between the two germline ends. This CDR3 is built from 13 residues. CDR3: CAGQGPGANVLTF. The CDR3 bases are TGTGCCGGCCAAGGACCTGGGGCCAACGTCCTGACTTTC.

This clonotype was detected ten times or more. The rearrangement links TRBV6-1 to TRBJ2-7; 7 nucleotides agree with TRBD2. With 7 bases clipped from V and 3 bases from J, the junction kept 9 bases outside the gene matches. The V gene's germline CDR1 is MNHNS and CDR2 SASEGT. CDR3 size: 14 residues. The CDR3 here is CASIRTSSGYEQYF. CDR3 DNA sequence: TGTGCCAGCATCCGGACTAGTTCCGGCTACGAGCAGTACTTC.

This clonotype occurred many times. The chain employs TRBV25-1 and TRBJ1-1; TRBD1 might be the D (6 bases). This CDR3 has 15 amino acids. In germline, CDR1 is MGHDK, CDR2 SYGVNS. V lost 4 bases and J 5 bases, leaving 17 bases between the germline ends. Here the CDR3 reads CASSATTGSGTEAFF. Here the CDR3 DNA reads TGTGCCAGCAGTGCAACCACAGGGTCAGGAACTGAAGCTTTCTTT.

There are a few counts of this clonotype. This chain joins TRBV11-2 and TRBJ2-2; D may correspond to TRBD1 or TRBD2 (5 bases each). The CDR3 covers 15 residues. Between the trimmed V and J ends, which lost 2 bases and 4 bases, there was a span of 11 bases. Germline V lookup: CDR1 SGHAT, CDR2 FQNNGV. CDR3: CASSLKGTSTGELFF. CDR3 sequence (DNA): TGTGCCAGCAGCTTAAAGGGGACGAGCACCGGGGAGCTGTTTTTT.

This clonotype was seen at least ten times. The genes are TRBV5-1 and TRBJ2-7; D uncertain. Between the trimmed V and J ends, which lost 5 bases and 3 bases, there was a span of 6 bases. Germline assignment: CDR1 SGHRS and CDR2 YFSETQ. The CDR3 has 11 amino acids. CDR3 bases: TGCGCCAGCAGGGCAGGCTACGAGCAGTACTTC. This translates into CASRAGYEQYF.

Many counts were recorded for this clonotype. This CDR3 is CASTPPGRGQPQHF. The CDR3 DNA is TGTGCCAGCACTCCCCCGGGAAGAGGCCAGCCCCAGCATTTT. The chain recombines TRBV12-3 or TRBV12-4 with TRBJ1-5; D is unresolved. The CDR3 has 14 amino acids. The germline V and J ends were trimmed by 7 bases and 7 bases, with 17 bases remaining between them.

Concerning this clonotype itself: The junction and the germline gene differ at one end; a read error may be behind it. This CDR3 is CASSVRDYTTWELFF. Written as DNA, the CDR3 is TGTGCCAGCAGCGTCCGGGACTACACCACCTGGGAGCTGTTTTTT. The rearrangement joins TRBV9 to TRBJ2-2; 7 nucleotides line up with TRBD2. The CDR3 sequence is 15 residues long. Looked up from germline, CDR1 is SGDLS and CDR2 is YYNGEE.